This TCR beta chain was identified during a study of blood T cell repertoires in COVID-19 (TCRdb year 2020). The study in broad terms: Samples from collaborators originated in the United States, Italy and Spain and spanned both the acute and convalescent phases of COVID-19. Nearly every sample came with metadata listing a de-identified subject ID, COVID-19 status, age in years and sex. The dataset comprised deeply sampled blood TCRbeta repertoires from subjects exposed to, actively infected with, or recovered from COVID-19. The material from the prospective study consisted of cDNA or gDNA derived from T cells, B-cell-depleted T cells, or PBMCs. The repertoires were made available in a free public database intended to serve as a resource for research on the immune response to SARS-CoV-2. Where HLA class I and class II types were available, the types were taken from metadata supplied by the sample provider, not from assay-based typing. Samples came from the ongoing ImmuneRACE study (first 160 participants) plus 1,254 subjects from 6 global collaborators. What the research found in general, with its limitations: The quantity of clinical and demographic metadata differed by source and by participant and was supplied without curation.

The CDR3, cysteine through phenylalanine, is 15 amino acids long. The kept DNA is CDR3 alone, 45 bases in frame from the first base. V lost 6 bases and J lost 2 bases; the stretch between them is 14 bases long. As encoded in the germline V gene, CDR1 is MNHEY while CDR2 is SVGAGI. The immunoSEQ Assay, a bias-controlled multiplex PCR, was used to amplify TCRbeta CDR3 regions from genomic DNA. The study's processing was this. The number of nucleated cells in each sample was estimated from the amplification of reference gene primers within the assay. Sequence reads were collapsed and filtered to measure the absolute abundance of every unique TCRbeta CDR3 rearrangement. For each sample, productive Simpson clonality was calculated as the square root of Simpson's diversity index over productive rearrangements. In TCRdb, the immuneACCESS table is reduced to in-frame sequences with V and J assigned. These tables do not hold every clone; where another copy was compared, an unresolved V gene accounts for under half, and the others remain unexplained. V and J calls and clone size come straight from that table; D and trimming were deduced from the DNA. In all, the sample holds 200,000 to 250,000 clones, and 70% to 90% of those were seen once. The ten top clones hold approximately 1.6% of the sample.

On this clone itself: Its binding antigen is unknown. The sample holds no much larger clone one base away, and base qualities are not on file.

In the prospective study, participants were about 18 to 90 years old, resided in about two dozen geographic areas of the United States, and were enrolled through a virtual design. To assign participants to cohorts, the prospective study relied on clinical history that participants themselves reported in a screening survey and a study questionnaire. ImmuneRACE Cohort 3 recovered participants were defined by two consecutive negative NP/OP PCR tests, healthcare professional clearance, or symptom resolution. In the prospective study, whole blood, serum and a nasopharyngeal or oropharyngeal swab were collected from each participant by mobile phlebotomists. Over a roughly two-month period, participants in the prospective study had the option of providing additional blood draws and questionnaires. Before DNA extraction, blood samples from the prospective study were shipped at room temperature or frozen.

Specimen: PBMCs or T cells enriched from blood (not recorded which). The sequence came from a woman in her 50s who had recovered from COVID-19. The V gene is TRBV6-5 and the J gene is TRBJ1-5, with the D gene not confidently named. The encoded CDR3 is CASRLTAAGNQPQHF. In nucleotides, the sequence is TGTGCCAGCAGATTGACGGCAGCGGGCAATCAGCCCCAGCATTTT.